This T cell receptor beta chain was documented in a study of cytomegalovirus exposure and HLA in healthy donors. In the PCR, 60 Vbeta and 13 Jbeta primers were used. Here immunoSEQ multiplex PCR was the method, and the copy in TCRdb shows in-frame clones only, minus some. The sample yields almost 80,000 clones, approximately 61% seen once. V lost 7 bases, J lost 4 bases, and 5 bases stayed unmatched. This CDR3 is built from 13 residues. The germline CDR1 and CDR2 sequences are SQVTM and ANQGSEA. This clonotype was sampled from a woman aged 50 to 60 in good health and CMV-seropositive. The rearrangement joins TRBV29-1 to TRBJ1-1, with 11 bases aligning to TRBD1. Input material: PBMCs. CDR3 protein: CSASGTGGTEAFF. As DNA, the CDR3 is TGCAGCGCCTCCGGGACAGGGGGCACTGAAGCTTTCTTT.